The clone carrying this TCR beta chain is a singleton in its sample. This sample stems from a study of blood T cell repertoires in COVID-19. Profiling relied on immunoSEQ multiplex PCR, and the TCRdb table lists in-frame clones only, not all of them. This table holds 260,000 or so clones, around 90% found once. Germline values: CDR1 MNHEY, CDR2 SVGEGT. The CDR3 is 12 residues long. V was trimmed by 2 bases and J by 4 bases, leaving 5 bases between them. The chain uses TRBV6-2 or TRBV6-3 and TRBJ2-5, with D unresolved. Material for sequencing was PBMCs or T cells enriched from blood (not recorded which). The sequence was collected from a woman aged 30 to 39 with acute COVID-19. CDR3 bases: TGTGCCAGCAGTTACCCTTCAGAGACCCAGTACTTC. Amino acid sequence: CASSYPSETQYF.